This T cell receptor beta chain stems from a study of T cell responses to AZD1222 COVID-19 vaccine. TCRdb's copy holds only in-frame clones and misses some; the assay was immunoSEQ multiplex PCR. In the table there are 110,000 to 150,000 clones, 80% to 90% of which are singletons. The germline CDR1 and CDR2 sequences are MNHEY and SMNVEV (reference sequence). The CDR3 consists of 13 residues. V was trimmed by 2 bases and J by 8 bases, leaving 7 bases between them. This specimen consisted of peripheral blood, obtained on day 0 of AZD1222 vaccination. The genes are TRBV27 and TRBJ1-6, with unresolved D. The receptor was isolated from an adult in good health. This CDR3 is CASSLDRYSPLHF. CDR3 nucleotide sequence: TGTGCCAGCAGTTTAGACCGTTATTCACCCCTCCACTTT.